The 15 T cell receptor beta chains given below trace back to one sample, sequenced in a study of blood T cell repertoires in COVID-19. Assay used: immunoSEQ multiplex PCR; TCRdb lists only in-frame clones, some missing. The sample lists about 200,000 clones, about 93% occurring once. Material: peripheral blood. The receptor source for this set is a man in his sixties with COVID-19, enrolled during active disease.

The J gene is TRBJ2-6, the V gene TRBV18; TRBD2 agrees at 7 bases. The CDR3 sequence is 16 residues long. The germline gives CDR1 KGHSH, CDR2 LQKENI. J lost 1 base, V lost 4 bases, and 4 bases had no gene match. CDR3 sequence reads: CASSLGGTSGANVLTF. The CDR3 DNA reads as TGTGCCAGCTCACTGGGGGGGACGTCTGGGGCCAACGTCCTGACTTTC. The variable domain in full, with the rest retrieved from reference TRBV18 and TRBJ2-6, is NAGVMQNPRHLVRRRGQEARLRCSPMKGHSHVYWYRQLPEEGLKFMVYLQKENIIDESGMPKERFSAEFPKEGPSILRIQQVVRGDSAAYFCASSLGGTSGANVLTFGAGSRLTVL.

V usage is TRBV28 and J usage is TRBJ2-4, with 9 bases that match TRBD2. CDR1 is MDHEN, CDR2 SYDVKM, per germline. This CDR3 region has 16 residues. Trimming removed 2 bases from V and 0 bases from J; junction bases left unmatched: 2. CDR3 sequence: CASSLQAGGAKNIQYF. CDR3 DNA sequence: TGTGCCAGCAGTTTACAAGCGGGAGGAGCCAAAAACATTCAGTACTTC.

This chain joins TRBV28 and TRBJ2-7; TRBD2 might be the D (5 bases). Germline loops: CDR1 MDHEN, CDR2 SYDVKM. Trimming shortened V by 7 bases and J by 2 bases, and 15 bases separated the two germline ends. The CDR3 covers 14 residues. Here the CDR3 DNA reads TGTGCCAGCAATAAGGATGCGGGCACCTACGAGCAGTACTTC. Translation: CASNKDAGTYEQYF.

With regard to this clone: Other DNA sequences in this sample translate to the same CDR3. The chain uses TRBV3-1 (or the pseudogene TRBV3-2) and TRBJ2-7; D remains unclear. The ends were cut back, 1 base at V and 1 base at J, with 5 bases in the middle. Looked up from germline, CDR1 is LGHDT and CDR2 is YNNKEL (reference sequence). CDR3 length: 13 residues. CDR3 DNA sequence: TGTGCCAGCAGCCAAGCGGTTTCCTACGAGCAGTACTTC. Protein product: CASSQAVSYEQYF.

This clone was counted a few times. CDR3 protein: CASRGQGVGTDTQYF. CDR3 sequence (DNA): TGTGCCAGCAGGGGACAGGGGGTAGGGACAGATACGCAGTATTTT. The chain links TRBV6-5 to TRBJ2-3; 11 positions match TRBD1. With V trimmed by 6 bases and J by 3 bases, 5 bases remained unmatched. From germline, CDR1 is MNHEY and CDR2 SVGAGI. This CDR3 comprises 15 residues.

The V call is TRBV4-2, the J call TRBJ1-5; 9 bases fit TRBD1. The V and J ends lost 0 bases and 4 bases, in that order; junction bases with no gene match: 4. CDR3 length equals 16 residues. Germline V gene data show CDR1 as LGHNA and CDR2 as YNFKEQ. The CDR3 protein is CASSQDRTGENQPQHF. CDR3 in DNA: TGTGCCAGCAGCCAAGATAGGACAGGGGAGAATCAGCCCCAGCATTTT.

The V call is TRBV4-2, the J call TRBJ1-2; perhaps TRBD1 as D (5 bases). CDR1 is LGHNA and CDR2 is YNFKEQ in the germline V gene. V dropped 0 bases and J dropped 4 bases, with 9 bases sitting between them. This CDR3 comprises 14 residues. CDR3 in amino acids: CASSQDLQVYGYTF. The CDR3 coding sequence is TGTGCCAGCAGCCAAGATTTACAGGTCTATGGCTACACCTTC.

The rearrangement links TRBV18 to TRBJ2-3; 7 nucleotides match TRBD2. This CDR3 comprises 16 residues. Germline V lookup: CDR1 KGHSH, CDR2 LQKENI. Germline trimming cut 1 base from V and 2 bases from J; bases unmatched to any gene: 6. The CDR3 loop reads CASSPRLADLTDTQYF. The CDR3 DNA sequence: TGTGCCAGCTCACCACGGCTAGCGGACCTCACAGATACGCAGTATTTT.

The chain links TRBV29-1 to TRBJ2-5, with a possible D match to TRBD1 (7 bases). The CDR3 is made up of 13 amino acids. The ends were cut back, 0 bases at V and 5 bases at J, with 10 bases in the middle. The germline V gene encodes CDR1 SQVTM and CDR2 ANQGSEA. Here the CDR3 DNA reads TGCAGCGTTGAAGACAGGGGGAGGGAGACCCAGTACTTC. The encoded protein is CSVEDRGRETQYF. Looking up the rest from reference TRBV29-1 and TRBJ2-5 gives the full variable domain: SAVISQKPSRDICQRGTSLTIQCQVDSQVTMMFWYRQQPGQSLTLIATANQGSEATYESGFVIDKFPISRPNLTFSTLTVSNMSPEDSSIYLCSVEDRGRETQYFGPGTRLLVL.

The CDR3 coding sequence is TGTGCCAGCAGTTTCTTCGGCGGGGAGACCCAGTACTTC. Protein sequence: CASSFFGGETQYF. The J gene is TRBJ2-5, the V gene TRBV27; tentative D call: TRBD2 (5 bases). The germline gives CDR1 MNHEY, CDR2 SMNVEV (reference sequence). This CDR3 spans 13 amino acids. Deletions cut 3 bases from V and 5 bases from J, with 10 bases between.

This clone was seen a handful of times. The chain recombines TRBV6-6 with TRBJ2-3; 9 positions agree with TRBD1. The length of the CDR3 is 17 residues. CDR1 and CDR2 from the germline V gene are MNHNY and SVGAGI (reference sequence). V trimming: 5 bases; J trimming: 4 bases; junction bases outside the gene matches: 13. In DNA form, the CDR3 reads TGTGCCAGCAGTCGCGACACAGGGGGCAGTTACGCAGATACGCAGTATTTT. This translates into CASSRDTGGSYADTQYF.

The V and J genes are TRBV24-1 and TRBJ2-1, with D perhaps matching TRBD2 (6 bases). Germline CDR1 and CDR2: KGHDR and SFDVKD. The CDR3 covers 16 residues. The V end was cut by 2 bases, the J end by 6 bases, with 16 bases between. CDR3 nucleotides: TGTGCCACCAGTGATTCCGGGGTAGCGGCTGTCAATGAGCAGTTCTTC. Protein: CATSDSGVAAVNEQFF.

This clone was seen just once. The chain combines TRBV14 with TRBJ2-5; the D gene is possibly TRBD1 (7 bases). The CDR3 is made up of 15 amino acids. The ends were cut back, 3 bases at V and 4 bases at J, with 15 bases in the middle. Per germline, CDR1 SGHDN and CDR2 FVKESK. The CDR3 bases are TGTGCCAGCAGCCATAGGAGGGGGCGCGGAGAGACCCAGTACTTC. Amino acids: CASSHRRGRGETQYF.

For the CDR3, the DNA is TGTGCCAGCAGGAGCAGGGTAGGCACTGAAGCTTTCTTT. Translating it yields CASRSRVGTEAFF. The gene calls are TRBV6-5 and TRBJ1-1; TRBD1 is a possible D gene (5 bases). Germline lookup yields CDR1 MNHEY and CDR2 SVGAGI. Trimming cost V 6 bases and J 4 bases, with 12 bases left between them. The CDR3 runs 13 residues.

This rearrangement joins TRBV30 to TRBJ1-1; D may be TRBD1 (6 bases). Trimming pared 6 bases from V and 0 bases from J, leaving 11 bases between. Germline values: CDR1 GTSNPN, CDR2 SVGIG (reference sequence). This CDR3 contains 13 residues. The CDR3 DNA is TGTGCCTGTCAGACAGGCCTGAACACTGAAGCTTTCTTT. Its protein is CACQTGLNTEAFF.